This T cell receptor beta chain was sequenced for a study of monozygotic twins with inflammatory bowel disease. In germline, CDR1 is KGHSH, CDR2 LQKENI. The CDR3 totals 15 residues. Reanalyzing the 5' RACE reads, TCRdb keeps one entry per CDR3 protein, without DNA. This sample's table has 420,000 or so distinct CDR3 sequences. The receptor was derived from a human donor with ulcerative colitis or Crohn's disease, or a healthy co-twin of an affected twin (not recorded which). The gene calls are TRBV18 and TRBJ2-1; the TRBD2 assignment by TCRdb is unverifiable without DNA. Sequencing input: blood. CDR3 region: CASSQSPPAGDEQFF. The full variable domain, rest sourced from reference TRBV18 and TRBJ2-1, is NAGVMQNPRHLVRRRGQEARLRCSPMKGHSHVYWYRQLPEEGLKFMVYLQKENIIDESGMPKERFSAEFPKEGPSILRIQQVVRGDSAAYFCASSQSPPAGDEQFFGPGTRLTVL.